This is a list of T cell receptor beta chains from one sample in a study of spatial heterogeneity in lung cancer. TCRdb called the 5' RACE reads again in MiXCR, with one record for every CDR3 protein. The repertoire holds more than 35,000 distinct CDR3 sequences, with less than 5.5% as singletons. Sequenced here: PBMCs, sampled at surgery. These receptors were obtained from a female donor with early-stage non-small cell lung cancer. Both conserved end residues are part of each CDR3. D genes are given only for firm matches. Size is stated for part of the rows, as once, few or many counts, or as a class when the clone is expanded.

v_call: TRBV5-1
j_call: TRBJ2-5
d_call: -
clone_size: many
cdr3_nt: TGCGCCAGCAGCTTTGCCGGGGCGAGCCAAGAGACCCAGTACTTC
cdr3_aa: CASSFAGASQETQYF

v_call: TRBV6-6
j_call: TRBJ2-2
d_call: -
clone_size: few
cdr3_nt: TGTGCCAGCGGGAGACAGGCGAACACCGGGGAGCTGTTTTTT
cdr3_aa: CASGRQANTGELFF

v_call: TRBV29-1
j_call: TRBJ2-1
d_call: -
clone_size: many
cdr3_nt: TGCAGCGTTAAAGGGTCGGATGAGCAGTTCTTC
cdr3_aa: CSVKGSDEQFF

v_call: TRBV9
j_call: TRBJ1-3
d_call: -
clone_size: -
cdr3_nt: TGTGCCAGCAGCGTATGGGGAGGCTCTGGAAACACCATATATTTT
cdr3_aa: CASSVWGGSGNTIYF

v_call: TRBV20-1
j_call: TRBJ2-3
d_call: TRBD2
clone_size: many
cdr3_nt: TGCAGTGCCCGCACTAGCGGGGGGTTAGATACGCAGTATTTT
cdr3_aa: CSARTSGGLDTQYF

v_call: TRBV10-3
j_call: TRBJ1-1
d_call: -
clone_size: -
cdr3_nt: TGTGCCATCAGTGAGTCAGGGCCTAGGGGTGAAGCTTTCTTT
cdr3_aa: CAISESGPRGEAFF

v_call: TRBV10-3
j_call: TRBJ2-3
d_call: TRBD2
clone_size: many
cdr3_nt: TGTGCCACCTCTCCCCGGGGGGTGGAGACAGATACGCAGTATTTT
cdr3_aa: CATSPRGVETDTQYF

v_call: TRBV3-1
j_call: TRBJ2-1
d_call: -
clone_size: many
cdr3_nt: TGTGCCAGCAGCCTCGGGACTTTCTACAATGAGCAGTTCTTC
cdr3_aa: CASSLGTFYNEQFF

v_call: TRBV7-9
j_call: TRBJ2-7
d_call: -
clone_size: -
cdr3_nt: TGTGCCAGCAGCTCAAGCCTAGTGGAGCAGTACTTC
cdr3_aa: CASSSSLVEQYF

v_call: TRBV6-2/TRBV6-3
j_call: TRBJ2-1
d_call: -
clone_size: -
cdr3_nt: TGTGCCAGCAGTACAGGGCGCAATGAGCAGTTCTTC
cdr3_aa: CASSTGRNEQFF

v_call: TRBV25-1
j_call: TRBJ2-7
d_call: TRBD2
clone_size: many
cdr3_nt: TGTGCCAGCAGTGAATTAGCGGTGGCGGGGGGACGGGAGCAGTACTTC
cdr3_aa: CASSELAVAGGREQYF

v_call: TRBV29-1
j_call: TRBJ2-6
d_call: TRBD2
clone_size: many
cdr3_nt: TGCAGCGTTAGGCTAGCGGGGGGGCCTGGGGCCAACGTCCTGACTTTC
cdr3_aa: CSVRLAGGPGANVLTF

v_call: TRBV14
j_call: TRBJ1-5
d_call: -
clone_size: -
cdr3_nt: TGTGCCAGCAGCCAAAGTGGCGGACATCAGCCCCAGCATTTT
cdr3_aa: CASSQSGGHQPQHF

v_call: TRBV3-1
j_call: TRBJ2-1
d_call: TRBD2
clone_size: many
cdr3_nt: TGTGCCAGCACCGAGACTAGCCCCAGCGGTGAGCAGTTCTTC
cdr3_aa: CASTETSPSGEQFF

v_call: TRBV3-1
j_call: TRBJ1-1
d_call: -
clone_size: -
cdr3_nt: TGTGCCAGCAGCCAAGATTGGGGGGGTGAAATGAACACTGAAGCTTTCTTT
cdr3_aa: CASSQDWGGEMNTEAFF

v_call: TRBV12-3/TRBV12-4
j_call: TRBJ1-1
d_call: -
clone_size: few
cdr3_nt: TGTGCCAGCAGGCCGGACTTGAACACTGAAGCTTTCTTT
cdr3_aa: CASRPDLNTEAFF

v_call: TRBV29-1
j_call: TRBJ1-3
d_call: -
clone_size: many
cdr3_nt: TGCAGCGTTGGCAGCTCTGGAAACACCATATATTTT
cdr3_aa: CSVGSSGNTIYF

v_call: TRBV6-5
j_call: TRBJ2-7
d_call: -
clone_size: many
cdr3_nt: TGTGCCAGCAGTTACGGCCCCTCCGGAATAATCTCCTACGAGCAGTACTTC
cdr3_aa: CASSYGPSGIISYEQYF

v_call: TRBV3-1
j_call: TRBJ2-1
d_call: TRBD2
clone_size: many
cdr3_nt: TGTGCCAGCAGCCCAACCGGACTAGCGGGGGGGCTGGAGTACAATGAGCAGTTCTTC
cdr3_aa: CASSPTGLAGGLEYNEQFF

v_call: TRBV7-2
j_call: TRBJ2-1
d_call: TRBD2
clone_size: many
cdr3_nt: TGTGCCAGCAGCCGCGGACTAGCGGGGGGGGGAAATGAGCAGTTCTTC
cdr3_aa: CASSRGLAGGGNEQFF

v_call: TRBV2
j_call: TRBJ1-2
d_call: -
clone_size: many
cdr3_nt: TGTGCCAGCAGTGAATGGGAAAGGCCACGGGGCTACACCTTC
cdr3_aa: CASSEWERPRGYTF

v_call: TRBV5-4
j_call: TRBJ1-1
d_call: TRBD1
clone_size: -
cdr3_nt: TGTGCCAGCAGCCCCGTTAGCCGGACAGGCCCCACTGAAGCTTTCTTT
cdr3_aa: CASSPVSRTGPTEAFF

v_call: TRBV12-3/TRBV12-4
j_call: TRBJ2-3
d_call: TRBD1
clone_size: many
cdr3_nt: TGTGCCAGCAGTCGAGGACAGGGGTTGGCAGATACGCAGTATTTT
cdr3_aa: CASSRGQGLADTQYF

v_call: TRBV5-1
j_call: TRBJ1-1
d_call: -
clone_size: -
cdr3_nt: TGCGCCAGCCGGAGGGCGAACACTGAAGCTTTCTTT
cdr3_aa: CASRRANTEAFF

v_call: TRBV19
j_call: TRBJ2-4
d_call: -
clone_size: -
cdr3_nt: TGTGCCAGTAGTATTCCCGCAGCCAAAAACATTCAGTACTTC
cdr3_aa: CASSIPAAKNIQYF